These T cell receptor beta chains were read from a single sample in a study of control samples from healthy donors and cancer patients. The data were produced by immunoSEQ multiplex PCR, yet TCRdb's version contains in-frame clones alone and is incomplete. The sample holds approximately 100,000 clones, around 80% seen once. The material sequenced was blood. These TCRs come from a man aged 55 to 70 in good health. The conserved cysteine and the conserved F or W are not part of the CDR3 here. Fields, in order: V gene, CDR3 protein.

TRBV4-1 ASSQEYTEAF
TRBV6-6 ASSYPDRYNEQF
TRBV6-1 ASSERSSGANVLT
TRBV19 ASSITGQATRYEQY
TRBV6-5 ASRTGQVETQY
TRBV6-5 ASNIQGTSYEQY
TRBV7-8 ASSLSWDQPQH
TRBV29-1 SVAGTFYEQY
TRBV19 ASSSTAYGYT
TRBV19 ASSIALAVHEQF
TRBV5-5 ASSLAGTGGFDSPLH
TRBV18 ASSGSTGELF
TRBV12-3/TRBV12-4 ASSLAGLSEQY
TRBV7-9 ASSPLRGGDGYT
TRBV5-1 ASSLNSGGQETQY
TRBV6-4 ASSDSGDSAPLGQF
TRBV7-9 ASSPSGQGLNEKLF
TRBV24-1 ATSDSTGGVISYT
TRBV12-5 ASAGTESSYNSPLH
TRBV19 ASQTVFNSGNTIY
TRBV5-4 ASSLTSAIGV
TRBV11-2 ASSFGYSYEQY
TRBV6-1 ASSEQGRENIQY
TRBV4-1 ASSQDSGGQGLGTQY
TRBV28 ASSLIGRTYGYT
TRBV5-1 ASSLGGISEKLF
TRBV14 ASSRAGRNYGYT
TRBV30 AWSPQGNQPQH
TRBV7-2 ASSLGSGRNPLVSCF
TRBV9 ASSVEGSPPTDTQY
TRBV27 ASSLAGVYNEQF
TRBV3-1/TRBV3-2 ASSQTEGNYGYT
TRBV3-1/TRBV3-2 ASSQDAAGDQPQH
TRBV7-3 ASSLGSTGELF
TRBV6-1 ASSENYEQY
TRBV2 AGQGTGMYEQY
TRBV30 AWSTGYTEAF
TRBV5-5 ASSLGDGSAYEQY
TRBV7-9 ASSATPGLAGTDTQY
TRBV6-5 ASSTRQRTEAF
TRBV5-4 ASSEGVVNTGELF
TRBV11-2 ASTPTEMNTGELF
TRBV5-4 ASSRTGANGEQF
TRBV5-4 ASSFRTSGRGADTQY
TRBV19 ASRTRTGTGNTIY
TRBV5-6 ASSFVGRAAYGYT
TRBV6-5 ASSYSPIGGYMDYT
TRBV23-1 ASSQFKPTGIYGYT
TRBV19 ASSISGTGNYGYT
TRBV2 ASAGTSQNEQY
TRBV30 AWSNTSPGSGANVLT
TRBV5-1 ASSHLGVDAQY
TRBV6-4 ASSRGANQPQH
TRBV30 AWSVPTGGGLGKNIQY